This T cell receptor (beta chain) was captured by sequencing in a study of glioma-infiltrating T cells. Notes on the study in general: Above-expected tissue-blood divergence occurred in all gliomas, most in low-grade ones.

This clonotype has a count of ten or more. Its antigen is not known. Germline trimming cut 6 bases from V and 1 base from J; bases unmatched to any gene: 5. CDR1 and CDR2 (germline): MNHNS, SASEGT. CDR3 length equals 15 residues. The iRepertoire nested amplicon-rescue multiplex PCR amplified TCR alpha and beta CDR3s from RNA. TCRdb redid the calling of the multiplex PCR reads with MiXCR, one entry per CDR3 protein. The sample has a few hundred thousand distinct CDR3 sequences; more than 35% are singletons. The sequence derives from a human donor with low-grade glioma or glioblastoma, undergoing nonglioma brain surgery, or in good health (not recorded which). The chain links TRBV6-1 to TRBJ1-5, with 8 bases lining up with TRBD1. Sequenced sample: glioma tissue, nonneoplastic brain tissue, or PBMCs (not recorded which). CDR3: CASRRTGSSNQPQHF. In DNA form, the CDR3 reads TGTGCCAGCAGGCGGACAGGGTCGAGCAATCAGCCCCAGCATTTT.